Below are 27 T cell receptor beta chains sequenced from a single sample in a study of metastatic and nonmetastatic thyroid tumors. TCRdb re-called the PCR reads through MiXCR. The table lists some 35,000 clones, 35% of them singletons. Thyroid surgery took place with no prior treatment in any patient. Sequenced sample: tumor tissue. The receptors derive from a female donor with papillary thyroid cancer or a benign thyroid nodule (not recorded which). Some clones in this sample may be carry-over from other donors' samples.

The chain combines TRBV5-1 with TRBJ2-5; TRBD1 or TRBD2 may be the D gene (5 bases each). V was clipped by 0 bases and J by 5 bases, with 11 bases between them. The germline CDR1 and CDR2 sequences are SGHRS and YFSETQ. CDR3 length: 14 residues. The CDR3 here is CASSLDGGAETQYF. The CDR3 region has the DNA TGCGCCAGCAGCTTGGATGGGGGTGCGGAGACCCAGTACTTC.

In this sample, this clone turned up a few times. The chain combines TRBV27 with TRBJ2-7, with 9 bases lining up with TRBD2. The CDR3 is 15 amino acids. J was trimmed by 5 bases and V by 2 bases; bases with no gene match: 7. Looked up from germline, CDR1 is MNHEY and CDR2 is SMNVEV (reference sequence). This CDR3 is CASSLEAGGLDEQYF. The CDR3 DNA reads TGTGCCAGCAGTTTAGAGGCGGGAGGGCTGGACGAGCAGTACTTC.

The gene calls are TRBV7-6 and TRBJ1-6, with a tentative D call TRBD1 (6 bases). The V end was cut by 6 bases, the J end by 10 bases, with 19 bases between. In germline, CDR1 is SGHVS, CDR2 FNYEAQ. The CDR3 covers 15 residues. CDR3 sequence (DNA): TGTGCCAGCAGATTCAACCCGGACAGCCGCTCACCCCTCCACTTT. Its protein is CASRFNPDSRSPLHF.

V usage is TRBV20-1 and J usage is TRBJ1-3; D is uncertain. Per the germline V gene, CDR1 is DFQATT and CDR2 is SNEGSKA (reference sequence). V shed 4 bases and J shed 1 base, with 14 bases lying between them. This CDR3 comprises 15 residues. Here the CDR3 reads CSAIQRGWSGNTIYF. CDR3 in DNA: TGCAGTGCTATCCAACGCGGTTGGTCTGGAAACACCATATATTTT.

With regard to this clone: Compared with germline, one end of the junction differs, possibly owing to a read error. The V and J genes are TRBV12-3 or TRBV12-4 and TRBJ1-1, with TRBD1 as a possible D gene (6 bases). This CDR3 comprises 17 residues. The CDR3 DNA sequence: TGCGCCAGCACCGGAGGGACGAACAGGGACTTGAACACTGAAGCTTTCTTT. Encoded protein: CASTGGTNRDLNTEAFF.

This chain links TRBV11-1 with TRBJ2-7, with 8 bases lining up with TRBD2. This CDR3 contains 16 residues. Germline assignment: CDR1 SGHAT and CDR2 FQDESV (reference sequence). V lost 1 base, J lost 0 bases, and 5 bases stayed unmatched. The chain's CDR3 is CASSLEAGDPSYEQYF. Written as DNA, the CDR3 is TGTGCCAGCAGCTTAGAAGCGGGAGACCCCTCCTACGAGCAGTACTTC.

This clone was picked up a small number of times. The rearrangement uses TRBV12-3 or TRBV12-4 and TRBJ1-2; the D gene is possibly TRBD1 (6 bases). The length of the CDR3 is 13 residues. Trimming left V 7 bases short and J 5 bases short, with 14 bases between. The DNA for the CDR3 is TGTGCCAGCACGAGACAGGTGGCTTATGGCTACACCTTC. It specifies CASTRQVAYGYTF.

In this sample, this clone turned up a few times. V usage is TRBV24-1 and J usage is TRBJ1-2; TRBD1 matches 7 bases. V shed 4 bases, J shed 5 bases, and the junction held 6 bases outside the gene matches. This CDR3 is 14 amino acids long. Germline-derived CDR1 and CDR2 are KGHDR and SFDVKD. The CDR3 DNA reads as TGTGCCACCAGTGACCCCCAGGGGGGATATGGCTACACCTTC. This codes for CATSDPQGGYGYTF.

This rearrangement joins TRBV28 to TRBJ2-3; 7 nucleotides line up with TRBD2. The length of the CDR3 is 14 residues. Germline trimming cut 3 bases from V and 1 base from J; bases unmatched to any gene: 1. Germline loops: CDR1 MDHEN, CDR2 SYDVKM. CDR3: CASSFGGGTDTQYF. The CDR3 coding sequence is TGTGCCAGCAGTTTTGGGGGGGGCACAGATACGCAGTATTTT.

The chain recombines TRBV4-1 with TRBJ2-7; TRBD1 is a possible D gene (5 bases). The ends were cut back, 0 bases at V and 3 bases at J, with 18 bases in the middle. The CDR3 runs 17 residues. Germline values: CDR1 MGHRA, CDR2 YSYEKL. The CDR3 coding sequence is TGCGCCAGCAGCCAAGACGCCAGGACACGAGGAATCTACGAGCAGTACTTC. It encodes CASSQDARTRGIYEQYF.

Worth noting for this clone: Mismatch with germline at one junction end may stem from a read error. The chain uses TRBV4-2 and TRBJ2-2; 12 nucleotides line up with TRBD2. The CDR3 is 17 residues long. The germline CDR1 and CDR2 sequences are LGHNA and YNFKEQ. The CDR3 region has the DNA TGTGCCAGCAGCCTCCTAGCGGGGGGGATCAACACCGGGGAGCTGGTTTTT. Protein product: CASSLLAGGINTGELVF.

The sample holds a few counts of this clone. CDR3 amino acids: CASSQTSAHNEQFF. The CDR3 nucleotides are TGTGCCAGCAGTCAGACTAGCGCCCACAATGAGCAGTTCTTC. The V call is TRBV6-4, the J call TRBJ2-1; TRBD2 matches 8 bases. Germline V gene sequence: CDR1 MRHNA, CDR2 SNTAGT. Trimming cost V 5 bases and J 5 bases; bases outside gene matches: 5. The CDR3 loop spans 14 amino acids.

This chain uses TRBV7-6 with TRBJ2-1; D uncertain. V was shortened by 2 bases and J by 4 bases, with 9 bases between the two germline ends. The CDR3 sequence is 14 residues long. Germline V gene sequence: CDR1 SGHVS, CDR2 FNYEAQ. The CDR3 here is CASSLWNTYNEQFF. In DNA, the CDR3 is TGTGCCAGCAGCTTATGGAACACATACAATGAGCAGTTCTTC. Supplemented by reference TRBV7-6 and TRBJ2-1, the full variable domain reads GAGVSQSPRYKVTKRGQDVALRCDPISGHVSLYWYRQALGQGPEFLTYFNYEAQQDKSGLPNDRFSAERPEGSISTLTIQRTEQRDSAMYRCASSLWNTYNEQFFGPGTRLTVL.

This clone was detected only a few times. The genes are TRBV6-2 or TRBV6-3 and TRBJ1-2; D is undetermined. The CDR3 is made up of 14 amino acids. Germline V lookup: CDR1 MNHEY, CDR2 SVGEGT. V shed 6 bases and J shed 1 base, with 12 bases lying between them. The CDR3 sequence: CASRYGRDNYGYTF. CDR3 DNA sequence: TGTGCCAGCAGATACGGCCGGGATAACTATGGCTACACCTTC.

The chain recombines TRBV9 with TRBJ1-2; D is perhaps TRBD1 (5 bases). V lost 1 base to trimming and J lost 8 bases, with 12 bases between them. This CDR3 comprises 13 residues. Germline CDR1 and CDR2: SGDLS and YYNGEE. The CDR3 sequence is CASSVIGAPGYTF. The CDR3 DNA is TGTGCCAGCAGCGTAATCGGGGCTCCCGGCTACACCTTC.

This clone was recorded a few times. This specimen includes other DNA sequences encoding the same CDR3. The chain couples TRBV20-1 to TRBJ2-7; the match to TRBD2 covers 8 bases. J was trimmed by 5 bases and V by 3 bases; bases with no gene match: 12. Germline V gene lookup returns CDR1 DFQATT and CDR2 SNEGSKA (reference sequence). The CDR3 loop spans 15 amino acids. As DNA, the CDR3 is TGCAGTGCTAGTACTAGCGGAGGTCCCAAAAACGAGCAGTACTTC. Translated, it gives CSASTSGGPKNEQYF.

The genes are TRBV28 and TRBJ2-7; unclear D gene. This CDR3 is built from 12 residues. CDR1 is MDHEN and CDR2 is SYDVKM in the germline V gene. V dropped 8 bases and J dropped 5 bases, with 13 bases sitting between them. CDR3 in amino acids: CASQPGVNEQYF. The CDR3, as DNA: TGTGCCAGCCAACCTGGGGTCAACGAGCAGTACTTC.

The chain recombines TRBV6-1 with TRBJ1-6, with a weak D call TRBD1 (5 bases). V was clipped by 6 bases and J by 1 base, with 10 bases between them. Germline CDR1 reads MNHNS; CDR2 reads SASEGT. The CDR3 is 15 amino acids. CDR3 loop: CASSPTGSYNSPLHF. DNA for the CDR3: TGTGCCAGCAGCCCCACAGGATCCTATAATTCACCCCTCCACTTT.

This clone was observed a few times. The chain couples TRBV12-3 or TRBV12-4 to TRBJ1-2, with D hard to call. The CDR3 runs to 12 residues. The germline V and J ends were trimmed by 5 bases and 8 bases, with 12 bases remaining between them. The CDR3 nucleotides read TGTGCCAGCAGTAGCTCAGGAAGGGGCTACACCTTC. Amino acid sequence: CASSSSGRGYTF.

The gene calls are TRBV14 and TRBJ2-1; no clear D gene. Germline-derived CDR1 and CDR2 are SGHDN and FVKESK. The CDR3 totals 17 residues. Trimming shortened V by 4 bases and J by 3 bases, and 19 bases separated the two germline ends. This CDR3 is CASSPYSHGRYYNEQFF. For the CDR3, the DNA is TGTGCCAGCAGCCCGTACTCCCACGGCCGATACTACAATGAGCAGTTCTTC.

This clone was seen only a few times. The V and J genes are TRBV6-5 and TRBJ1-6; D remains unclear. Germline assignment: CDR1 MNHEY and CDR2 SVGAGI. The CDR3 runs 14 residues. V lost 0 bases to trimming and J lost 8 bases, with 8 bases between them. The CDR3 coding sequence is TGTGCCAGCAGTTACTCGTATTCCGATTCACCCCTCCACTTT. Protein sequence: CASSYSYSDSPLHF.

The V gene is TRBV4-1, the J gene TRBJ2-7; no clear D gene. Germline V gene lookup returns CDR1 MGHRA and CDR2 YSYEKL. V was shortened by 2 bases and J by 3 bases, with 14 bases between the two germline ends. There are 15 residues in the CDR3. The CDR3: CASSQLPLPSYEQYF. DNA of the CDR3: TGCGCCAGCAGCCAACTGCCACTCCCAAGCTACGAGCAGTACTTC.

The table lists this clone with a few counts. This sequence joins TRBV4-1 and TRBJ2-7; no clear D. Germline values: CDR1 MGHRA, CDR2 YSYEKL. V lost 4 bases and J 0 bases, leaving 7 bases between the germline ends. The CDR3 is made up of 13 amino acids. Here the CDR3 reads CASSPANSYEQYF. In nucleotides, the CDR3 is TGCGCCAGCAGCCCGGCGAACTCCTACGAGCAGTACTTC.

The chain has TRBV20-1 and TRBJ2-7, with 7 positions matching TRBD1. In germline, CDR1 is DFQATT, CDR2 SNEGSKA (reference sequence). CDR3 size: 12 residues. Trimming cost V 5 bases and J 3 bases; bases outside gene matches: 4. CDR3 loop: CSADDRDYEQYF. In nucleotides, the CDR3 is TGCAGTGCTGATGACAGGGACTACGAGCAGTACTTC.

In its sample, this clone was seen a few times. The junction does not match germline at one end; this may be a read error. The chain links TRBV10-2 to TRBJ2-5, with a tentative D call TRBD2 (6 bases). Germline V gene sequence: CDR1 WSHSY, CDR2 SAAADI. CDR3 length: 14 amino acids. The CDR3 reads CANSESAGKETQYF. In DNA, the CDR3 is TGCGCCAACAGTGAGTCAGCGGGCAAAGAGACCCAGTACTTC.

This clone occurred a few times. The chain recombines TRBV12-3 or TRBV12-4 with TRBJ1-4; D remains unclear. The CDR3 consists of 16 residues. Trimming removed 4 bases at V and 3 bases at J, with 15 bases between. The CDR3 DNA follows: TGTGCCAGCAGTTATACCTCAGGCTTATCTAATGAAAAACTGTTTTTT. This gives the protein CASSYTSGLSNEKLFF.

The V gene is TRBV20-1, the J gene TRBJ2-1; 12 nucleotides align to TRBD2. The CDR3 runs to 14 residues. The junction had 6 bases not matched to a gene; V was cut back by 6 bases and J by 6 bases. The germline V gene encodes CDR1 DFQATT and CDR2 SNEGSKA (reference sequence). The CDR3 nucleotides are TGCAGTGCGGGCCTAGCGGGGGGGCTCAATGAGCAGTTCTTC. Its protein is CSAGLAGGLNEQFF.